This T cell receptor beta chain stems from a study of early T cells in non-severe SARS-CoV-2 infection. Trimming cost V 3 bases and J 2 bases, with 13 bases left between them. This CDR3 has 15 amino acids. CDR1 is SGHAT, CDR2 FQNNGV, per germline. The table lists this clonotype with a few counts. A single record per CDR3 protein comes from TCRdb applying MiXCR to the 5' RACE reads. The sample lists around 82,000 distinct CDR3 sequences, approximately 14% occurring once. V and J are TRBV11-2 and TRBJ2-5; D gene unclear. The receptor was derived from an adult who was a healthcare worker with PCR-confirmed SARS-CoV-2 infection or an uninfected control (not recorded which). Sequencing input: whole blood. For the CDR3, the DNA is TGTGCCAGCAGCTTGTTGATCTCGGAACAAGAGACCCAGTACTTC. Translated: CASSLLISEQETQYF.